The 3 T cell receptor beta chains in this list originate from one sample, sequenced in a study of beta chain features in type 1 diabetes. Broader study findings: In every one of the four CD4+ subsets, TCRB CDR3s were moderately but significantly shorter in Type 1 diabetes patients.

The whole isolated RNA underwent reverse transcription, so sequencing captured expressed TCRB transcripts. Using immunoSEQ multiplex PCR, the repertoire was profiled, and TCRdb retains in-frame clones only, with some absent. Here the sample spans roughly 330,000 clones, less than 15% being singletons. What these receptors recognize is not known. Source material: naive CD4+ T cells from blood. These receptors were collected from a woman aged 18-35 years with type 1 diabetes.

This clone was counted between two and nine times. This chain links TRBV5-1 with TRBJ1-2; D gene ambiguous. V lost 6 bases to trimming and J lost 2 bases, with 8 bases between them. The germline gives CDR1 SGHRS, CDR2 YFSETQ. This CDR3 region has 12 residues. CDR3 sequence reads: CASTDTNYGYTF. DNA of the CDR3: TGCGCCAGCACCGACACGAACTATGGCTACACCTTC.

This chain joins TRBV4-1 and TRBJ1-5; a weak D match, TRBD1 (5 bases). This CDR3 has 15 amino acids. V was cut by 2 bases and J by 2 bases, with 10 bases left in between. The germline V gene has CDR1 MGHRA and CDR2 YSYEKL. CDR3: CASSQRTGGNQPQHF. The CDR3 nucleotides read TGCGCCAGCAGCCAACGAACAGGAGGCAATCAGCCCCAGCATTTT.

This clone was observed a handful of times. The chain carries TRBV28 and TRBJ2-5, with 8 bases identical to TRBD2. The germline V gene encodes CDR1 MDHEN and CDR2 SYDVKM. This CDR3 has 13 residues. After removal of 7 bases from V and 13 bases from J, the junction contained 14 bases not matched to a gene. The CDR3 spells CASNTGREVNRYF. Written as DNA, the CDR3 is TGTGCCAGCAACACAGGGCGGGAGGTGAATCGGTACTTC.